This T cell receptor beta chain was recorded in a study of blood T cell repertoires in COVID-19. Whole-study context: The United States, Italy and Spain were the sources of the acute and convalescent COVID-19 samples.

Authors' analysis steps: By means of reference gene primer amplification, nucleated cell counts were estimated. Generated by immunoSEQ multiplex PCR, the TCRdb table keeps only in-frame clones and is missing some. V and J calls and clone size are copied from that table; D and trimming were computed from the DNA. The table has some 86,000 clones, 75% to 90% seen once. V shed 1 base and J shed 5 bases, with 12 bases lying between them. The V gene's germline CDR1 is SGHKS and CDR2 YYEKEE (reference sequence). The CDR3 loop spans 15 amino acids. This TCR derives from a woman older than 75 with active or convalescent COVID-19. Sequencing input: peripheral blood. This sequence joins TRBV5-5 and TRBJ1-4, with D perhaps TRBD1 (5 bases). The chain's CDR3 is CASSLSDSPNEKLFF. CDR3 in DNA: TGTGCCAGCAGCTTGTCCGACAGCCCGAATGAAAAACTGTTTTTT.